The table lists the clone carrying this T cell receptor beta chain with many counts. Its antigen is unknown. V was cut by 7 bases and J by 4 bases, with 14 bases left in between. The germline V gene has CDR1 MDHEN and CDR2 SYDVKM. The CDR3 is 14 residues long. The data derive from a study of T cells in Graves' hyperthyroidism and ophthalmopathy. The hyperthyroidism was newly diagnosed and had lasted under 2 months; the patients were aged 18 to 65. Using 10 ml of fresh peripheral blood, PBMCs were prepared. Regions amplified from RNA transcripts were the TCR beta CDR3 regions. HTBI primers were the set used in a first-round RT-PCR of the TCR CDR3. MiXCR was run by TCRdb on the multiplex PCR reads, yielding one entry per CDR3 protein. The table shows some 700,000 distinct CDR3 sequences, with 17% occurring only once. Study-wide points: Peripheral blood also featured most of the thyroid clonotypes expanded above 0.001. Ophthalmopathy and stable hyperthyroidism were separated by a 13 V-J model.

This sequence originates from a man aged 45-60 years with Graves' hyperthyroidism. Sequenced material: blood. The gene calls are TRBV28 and TRBJ2-1; D gene uncertain. CDR3 sequence: CASTIPAIYNEQFF. For the CDR3, the DNA is TGTGCCAGCACCATTCCGGCTATTTACAATGAGCAGTTCTTC.